This paragraph covers one T cell receptor (beta chain) sequence. This sample was taken from a study of T-cell reconstitution after alpha-beta-depleted transplantation in children. Losses at the gene ends were 5 bases for V and 2 bases for J; bases not matched to a gene: 11. Germline V lookup: CDR1 PRHDT, CDR2 FYEKMQ (reference sequence). CDR3 length equals 18 residues. For TCRbeta, the library was prepared with unique molecular identifiers. TCRdb fed the PCR reads into MiXCR, producing one record per CDR3 protein. The table has 600,000 to 700,000 distinct CDR3 sequences, approximately 17% seen once. The starting material was PBMCs from the stem cell graft donor, obtained from the stem cell graft. This chain links TRBV13 with TRBJ2-2; 10 nucleotides match TRBD2. The origin of this receptor is a human donor who donated a stem cell graft to a child with acute myeloid leukemia. CDR3 sequence (DNA): TGTGCCAGCAGCCCCTCTACTAGCGGGGACCTTAACACCGGGGAGCTGTTTTTT. Translation: CASSPSTSGDLNTGELFF.